Each of the 17 T cell receptor beta chains below was sequenced from the same sample in a study of shared clonotypes between healthy human individuals. The table came from immunoSEQ multiplex PCR; TCRdb's copy has only in-frame clones and leaves some out. Here the sample spans under 2,500,000 clones, around 95% being singletons. Source material: naive CD4+ T cells sorted from blood. The subset denotes: CD45RA+ positively selected. The source of these receptors is a man between 18 and 29 years old in good health.

The V call is TRBV30, the J call TRBJ2-7; D perhaps matches TRBD2 (5 bases). V was cut by 2 bases and J by 0 bases, with 14 bases left in between. This CDR3 spans 15 amino acids. From germline, CDR1 is GTSNPN and CDR2 SVGIG (reference sequence). The CDR3, as DNA: TGTGCCTGGAGTCCCTTGCGAGGGCTCTCCTACGAGCAGTACTTC. Its protein product is CAWSPLRGLSYEQYF.

As for this clone: This specimen includes other DNA sequences encoding the same CDR3. The chain has TRBV7-9 and TRBJ2-7; 10 nucleotides agree with TRBD1. From germline, CDR1 is SEHNR and CDR2 FQNEAQ (reference sequence). The ends lost 5 bases at V and 2 bases at J; junction bases unmatched: 6. The CDR3 spans 15 residues. CDR3 protein: CASSPSGTGAYEQYF. As DNA, the CDR3 is TGTGCCAGCAGCCCCAGTGGGACAGGGGCCTACGAGCAGTACTTC.

The chain links TRBV18 to TRBJ1-5, with a tentative D call TRBD1 (6 bases). The CDR3 totals 16 residues. Germline values: CDR1 KGHSH, CDR2 LQKENI. The germline V and J ends were trimmed by 0 bases and 4 bases, with 13 bases remaining between them. Written as DNA, the CDR3 is TGTGCCAGCTCACCACCGGCAGGGGAGGTGAATCAGCCCCAGCATTTT. Protein product: CASSPPAGEVNQPQHF.

This rearrangement joins TRBV5-1 to TRBJ1-1; the D is unclear. The CDR3 sequence is 14 residues long. Looked up from germline, CDR1 is SGHRS and CDR2 is YFSETQ. V was trimmed by 1 base and J by 2 bases, leaving 9 bases between them. CDR3: CASSLSGTNTEAFF. CDR3 nucleotide sequence: TGCGCCAGCAGCTTGTCTGGAACTAACACTGAAGCTTTCTTT.

V and J are TRBV28 and TRBJ1-2; TRBD1 might be the D (5 bases). The germline V and J ends were trimmed by 7 bases and 4 bases, with 16 bases remaining between them. CDR1 is MDHEN and CDR2 is SYDVKM in the germline V gene. The CDR3 spans 14 residues. In DNA form, the CDR3 reads TGTGCCAGCACTATACCCGGGACCGCCTATGGCTACACCTTC. Its protein product is CASTIPGTAYGYTF.

This chain joins TRBV7-9 and TRBJ1-2, with D tentatively TRBD1 (5 bases). With 4 bases removed from V and 3 bases from J, the gap between germline ends came to 12 bases. Germline V lookup: CDR1 SEHNR, CDR2 FQNEAQ (reference sequence). This CDR3 has 14 amino acids. Here the CDR3 DNA reads TGTGCCAGCAGCTCCACCGGGACCGACTATGGCTACACCTTC. Protein sequence: CASSSTGTDYGYTF.

The chain combines TRBV6-5 with TRBJ2-5, with 8 bases fitting TRBD2. CDR1 is MNHEY and CDR2 is SVGAGI in the germline V gene. The CDR3 is made up of 14 amino acids. Trimming removed 6 bases from V and 5 bases from J; junction bases left unmatched: 8. The CDR3: CASSPGGRGETQYF. As DNA, the CDR3 is TGTGCCAGCAGCCCGGGGGGGCGCGGGGAGACCCAGTACTTC.

This chain links TRBV5-1 with TRBJ2-5; no clear D gene. The V gene's germline CDR1 is SGHRS and CDR2 YFSETQ. CDR3 length: 14 amino acids. The V gene lost 0 bases and the J gene lost 5 bases, with 11 bases spanning the gap. This CDR3 is CASSLARFDETQYF. Written as DNA, the CDR3 is TGCGCCAGCAGCTTGGCGAGGTTCGATGAGACCCAGTACTTC. Filled out from reference TRBV5-1 and TRBJ2-5, the complete variable domain reads KAGVTQTPRYLIKTRGQQVTLSCSPISGHRSVSWYQQTPGQGLQFLFEYFSETQRNKGNFPGRFSGRQFSNSRSEMNVSTLELGDSALYLCASSLARFDETQYFGPGTRLLVL.

The chain couples TRBV27 to TRBJ1-5; D remains unclear. The length of the CDR3 is 16 residues. V gave up 6 bases and J gave up 1 base, with 16 bases separating them. Germline V gives CDR1 MNHEY, CDR2 SMNVEV (reference sequence). CDR3 protein: CASSPGPYGSNQPQHF. CDR3 coding DNA: TGTGCCAGCAGCCCCGGACCCTACGGAAGCAATCAGCCCCAGCATTTT.

V gene TRBV4-3 combines with J gene TRBJ1-4; TRBD1 might be the D (6 bases). Germline assignment: CDR1 LGHNA and CDR2 YSLEER. The CDR3 runs to 16 residues. Between the trimmed V and J ends, which lost 5 bases and 3 bases, there was a span of 16 bases. The CDR3 sequence: CASSLGAQGANEKLFF. The CDR3 DNA is TGCGCCAGCAGCTTGGGGGCACAGGGTGCTAATGAAAAACTGTTTTTT.

CDR3 loop: CASSLRQSEAFF. In nucleotides, the CDR3 is TGTGCCAGCAGTCTCAGACAGAGTGAAGCTTTCTTT. The chain recombines TRBV28 with TRBJ1-1; TRBD1 is a possible D gene (5 bases). The CDR3 consists of 12 residues. Per the germline V gene, CDR1 is MDHEN and CDR2 is SYDVKM. Trimming took 5 bases from V and 7 from J, leaving 11 bases between them.

Only one count was recorded for this clone. One end of the junction varies from germline; a read error may be responsible. The genes are TRBV7-7 and TRBJ2-5, with 11 bases identical to TRBD1. The CDR3 spans 18 residues. CDR1 is SSHAT and CDR2 is FNYEAQ in the germline V gene (reference sequence). The DNA of the CDR3 is TGTGCTAGCAGCTTAAGGTGGAGGACAGGGGGCGAAGAGGAGACCCAGTACTTC. This encodes CASSLRWRTGGEEETQYF.

J is TRBJ2-5 and V is TRBV4-2; TRBD1 matches 7 bases. With V trimmed by 4 bases and J by 4 bases, 9 bases remained unmatched. This CDR3 contains 15 residues. Germline CDR1 reads LGHNA; CDR2 reads YNFKEQ. The CDR3 region is CASSLQGDLGETQYF. For the CDR3, the DNA is TGTGCCAGCAGCCTCCAGGGGGATCTTGGAGAGACCCAGTACTTC.

The chain recombines TRBV10-3 with TRBJ1-2; D is uncertain. Germline assignment: CDR1 ENHRY and CDR2 SYGVKD. This CDR3 spans 13 amino acids. V was shortened by 3 bases and J by 5 bases, with 10 bases between the two germline ends. The CDR3 sequence: CAISDSLEYGYTF. DNA of the CDR3: TGTGCCATCAGTGATTCGTTGGAATATGGCTACACCTTC.

The chain has TRBV11-2 and TRBJ2-3; no firm D call. The germline CDR1 and CDR2 sequences are SGHAT and FQNNGV. V lost 4 bases to trimming and J lost 1 base, with 12 bases between them. This CDR3 comprises 15 residues. The CDR3 DNA reads as TGTGCCAGCAGCTCCAGATCGGGTGGCACAGATACGCAGTATTTT. Protein sequence: CASSSRSGGTDTQYF.

The chain is built from TRBV7-2 and TRBJ2-1, with D tentatively TRBD2 (6 bases). V was pared by 5 bases and J by 4 bases, with 18 bases between. This CDR3 is 16 amino acids long. CDR1 is SGHTA and CDR2 is FQGNSA in the germline V gene. The chain's CDR3 is CASSGGTRLLYNEQFF. DNA for the CDR3: TGTGCCAGCAGCGGAGGGACTCGGCTGTTATACAATGAGCAGTTCTTC.

The chain employs TRBV27 and TRBJ2-7; the match to TRBD2 covers 7 bases. CDR3 size: 15 residues. J gave up 3 bases and V 5 bases, and 10 bases lay outside the gene matches. The V gene's germline CDR1 is MNHEY and CDR2 SMNVEV (reference sequence). The CDR3 reads CASSLRLAEGYEQYF. The CDR3 DNA reads TGTGCCAGCAGTCTAAGACTAGCTGAAGGCTACGAGCAGTACTTC.